The 4 T cell receptor beta chains listed next were all sequenced from one sample in a study of shared clonotypes between healthy human individuals (dated by TCRdb to between 2020 and 2021). Libraries were constructed by the immunoSEQ multiplex PCR assay. TCRdb stores this immuneACCESS table with in-frame sequences only. Part of the clones is absent; in the studies checked, under half of the shortfall reflects unresolved V genes, and no reason is known for the rest. The sample profile shows under 1,900,000 clones; around 98.5% of them were found once. About 0.4% of the sample goes to the ten largest clones. Sequencing was done on a sample of naive CD4+ T cells sorted from blood. This sample's cell subset or site label indicates: CD45RA+ positively selected. These receptors came from a man under 40 in good health.

On this clone: The junction departs from the called germline gene at one end, perhaps through a read error. The chain carries TRBV2 and TRBJ2-7; TRBD2 agrees at 11 bases. CDR1 is SNHLY and CDR2 is FYNNEI in the germline V gene. The length of the CDR3 is 14 residues. The CDR3 DNA is TGTGCCAGCAGTCCCATAGCGGGAGGGCCTATTGAGGACTTC. This encodes CASSPIAGGPIEDF.

The rearrangement uses TRBV27 and TRBJ1-2, with 7 nucleotides matching TRBD1. CDR3 length: 13 amino acids. V lost 5 bases to trimming and J lost 8 bases; unmatched junction nucleotides: 8. Germline lookup yields CDR1 MNHEY and CDR2 SMNVEV (reference sequence). CDR3 loop: CASSPRGLRGYTF. The CDR3, as DNA: TGTGCCAGCAGTCCTAGGGGGCTAAGGGGCTACACCTTC.

This sequence joins TRBV10-3 and TRBJ2-1; 8 nucleotides match TRBD2. Germline V lookup: CDR1 ENHRY, CDR2 SYGVKD. The J segment lost 2 bases and the V segment lost 8 bases, leaving 5 bases of the junction unmatched. CDR3 size: 14 residues. CDR3 nucleotides: TGTGCCATCCAACTAGCGGTGACCTACAATGAGCAGTTCTTC. Its protein product is CAIQLAVTYNEQFF.

The chain combines TRBV29-1 with TRBJ2-2; D uncertain. Germline CDR1 is SQVTM and CDR2 is ANQGSEA. Trimming took off 7 bases at V and 6 bases at J, with 9 bases between the two ends. The CDR3 spans 11 residues. The CDR3 reads CSATTAGELFF. The CDR3 bases are TGCAGCGCCACGACTGCCGGGGAGCTGTTTTTT.